The 8 T cell receptor beta chains in this list originate from one sample, sequenced in a study of OX40 agonist ivuxolimab in advanced cancers. Data came from immunoSEQ multiplex PCR; TCRdb stores just in-frame clones and leaves some out. The table shows tens of thousands of clones, with around 90% occurring only once. Sequenced here: CD4+ or CD8+ T cells sorted from blood, sampled in a trial of the OX40 agonist ivuxolimab. The receptors here all came from an adult with an advanced solid tumor such as melanoma, head and neck, liver or kidney cancer.

The chain couples TRBV6-5 to TRBJ1-2; D might be TRBD1 (5 bases). Trimming removed 0 bases from V and 4 bases from J, with 9 bases in between. This CDR3 has 14 amino acids. CDR1 and CDR2 from the germline V gene are MNHEY and SVGAGI. The CDR3: CASSYSPGFYGYTF. The CDR3 coding sequence is TGTGCCAGCAGTTACTCCCCAGGGTTCTATGGCTACACCTTC.

V gene TRBV15 combines with J gene TRBJ2-5; D not certain. The J call may be in error: the DNA end matches TRBJ2-7 better. The CDR3 sequence is 11 residues long. Germline lookup yields CDR1 LNHNV and CDR2 YYDKDF (reference sequence). CDR3 sequence (DNA): TGTGCCACCAGCAGAAGGCCCGAGCAGTACTTC. Its translation: CATSRRPEQYF.

The rearrangement joins TRBV6-1 to TRBJ2-7; 14 bases align to TRBD2. V lost 1 base, J lost 0 bases, and 8 bases stayed unmatched. The V gene's germline CDR1 is MNHNS and CDR2 SASEGT. The CDR3 spans 19 residues. Written as DNA, the CDR3 is TGTGCCAGCAGTGAAGAGGGACTAGCGGGGGCCGAGAGCTCCTACGAGCAGTACTTC. Protein: CASSEEGLAGAESSYEQYF.

V gene TRBV27 combines with J gene TRBJ1-5; D is unresolved. Germline CDR1 and CDR2: MNHEY and SMNVEV (reference sequence). The CDR3 runs to 11 residues. Deletions cut 3 bases from V and 8 bases from J, with 5 bases between. This chain's CDR3 is CASSFREPQHF. In nucleotides, the CDR3 is TGTGCCAGCAGTTTCAGAGAGCCCCAGCATTTT.

The chain carries TRBV11-2 and TRBJ1-6; D gene unclear. With 7 bases removed from V and 0 bases from J, the gap between germline ends came to 19 bases. Germline V gene sequence: CDR1 SGHAT, CDR2 FQNNGV. This CDR3 is 18 amino acids long. CDR3 bases: TGTGCCAGCACGCTTAATGGGTTCGGCAGCTCCTATAATTCACCCCTCCACTTT. Its protein product is CASTLNGFGSSYNSPLHF.

This rearrangement joins TRBV6-6 to TRBJ1-2; maybe TRBD1 (6 bases). Germline V lookup: CDR1 MNHNY, CDR2 SVGAGI (reference sequence). V lost 2 bases and J 6 bases, leaving 13 bases between the germline ends. The length of the CDR3 is 14 residues. CDR3 sequence reads: CASSYPTGSDGYTF. CDR3 sequence (DNA): TGTGCCAGCAGTTACCCAACAGGGTCTGATGGCTACACCTTC.

The chain joins TRBV6-5 to TRBJ2-7; the D call may be TRBD1 or TRBD2 (5 bases each). The germline V gene has CDR1 MNHEY and CDR2 SVGAGI. Between the trimmed V and J ends, which lost 2 bases and 3 bases, there was a span of 14 bases. The CDR3 runs 15 residues. The CDR3 DNA follows: TGTGCCAGCAGTTACGGGGACGGGGTGGGCTACGAGCAGTACTTC. Amino acids: CASSYGDGVGYEQYF.

V and J are TRBV5-1 and TRBJ2-3, with 8 positions matching TRBD2. Per the germline V gene, CDR1 is SGHRS and CDR2 is YFSETQ. Trimming took 4 bases from V and 0 from J; bases not matched to a gene: 22. The CDR3 totals 21 residues. This CDR3 reads CASSDPSQWAGGTISTDTQYF. CDR3 DNA sequence: TGCGCCAGCAGCGACCCCAGTCAATGGGCGGGGGGCACCATTAGCACAGATACGCAGTATTTT.